The source of this T cell receptor beta chain is a study of cytomegalovirus exposure and HLA in healthy donors. Study as a whole: A later analysis reported the same platform for the 110 or so validation repertoires and the approximately 700 first-cohort repertoires.

Study-level results: In vitro assays verified that a few CMV-associated chains recognized CMV antigens specifically. Reports indicated that the classifier achieved high specificity and sensitivity in diagnosing cytomegalovirus status. The study listed approximately 160 cytomegalovirus-associated TCR beta chains.

A word on this clone: No antigen is known for it.

Generated by immunoSEQ multiplex PCR, the TCRdb table keeps only in-frame clones and is missing some. This table holds approximately 57,000 clones, 80% to 95% found once. The CDR3 length is 11 residues. Sequenced input: PBMCs. This clonotype was sampled from a woman under 30 in good health and CMV-seronegative. This rearrangement joins TRBV21-1 to TRBJ1-1. TRBV21-1 is a documented pseudogene. The CDR3 protein is CASSRGTEAFF. The CDR3 DNA reads TGTGCCAGCAGTCGGGGCACTGAAGCTTTCTTT.